The present entry profiles one T cell receptor beta chain with its context. What it binds is not known. The CDR3 spans 14 residues. The germline CDR1 and CDR2 sequences are SGDLS and YYNGEE. V lost 4 bases and J lost 1; bases outside the gene matches: 4. The protocol was immunoSEQ multiplex PCR, while the TCRdb copy is restricted to in-frame clones and leaves out a portion. This table holds 42,000 or so clones, roughly 84% found once. This sample stems from a study of OX40 agonist ivuxolimab in advanced cancers. Study findings and constraints: The average count of expanded clones was higher among CD8+ T cells than among CD4+. Not determined was the antigen specificity of the expanded peripheral T cells.

This chain links TRBV9 with TRBJ2-5; 7 nucleotides align to TRBD1. The origin of this receptor is an adult with an advanced solid tumor such as melanoma, head and neck, liver or kidney cancer. The material was CD4+ or CD8+ T cells sorted from blood, obtained in a trial of the OX40 agonist ivuxolimab. CDR3 sequence: CASSLGGGQETQYF. Here the CDR3 DNA reads TGTGCCAGCAGCCTAGGGGGCGGCCAAGAGACCCAGTACTTC.